This TCR beta chain is drawn from a study of technical replicates of blood from a few donors (dated by TCRdb to about 2017). This clone has only a few counts. What antigen it recognizes has not been identified. There are no base qualities to consult, and no much larger clone falls within one base. Libraries came from the immunoSEQ multiplex PCR assay. TCRdb holds this immuneACCESS table with in-frame rearrangements only. Some clones are missing; in checked studies, unresolved V genes explain under half, and the rest has no known cause. This sample is represented by around 50,000 clones; about 90% of them were singletons. 3.5% to 5% of the sample is in the top ten clones. V ends up 8 bases short and J 0 bases short, with an unmatched junction base count of 4. Taken from the germline V gene, the CDR1 and CDR2 loops are SNHLY and FYNNEI. The CDR3 has 15 amino acids, counting the end cysteine and phenylalanine. Left in the record is the CDR3 DNA by itself, 45 bases read in frame from the first base.

The chain is made from TRBV2 and TRBJ2-2; 9 junctional bases match TRBD2. Sequencing input: PBMCs. This TCR was sampled from a human donor in good health. Some clones in this sample may be carry-over from other donors' samples. The sequenced DNA: TGTGCCAGCCGGGCTAGCGGGGCGAACACCGGGGAGCTGTTTTTT. This gives the protein CASRASGANTGELFF.